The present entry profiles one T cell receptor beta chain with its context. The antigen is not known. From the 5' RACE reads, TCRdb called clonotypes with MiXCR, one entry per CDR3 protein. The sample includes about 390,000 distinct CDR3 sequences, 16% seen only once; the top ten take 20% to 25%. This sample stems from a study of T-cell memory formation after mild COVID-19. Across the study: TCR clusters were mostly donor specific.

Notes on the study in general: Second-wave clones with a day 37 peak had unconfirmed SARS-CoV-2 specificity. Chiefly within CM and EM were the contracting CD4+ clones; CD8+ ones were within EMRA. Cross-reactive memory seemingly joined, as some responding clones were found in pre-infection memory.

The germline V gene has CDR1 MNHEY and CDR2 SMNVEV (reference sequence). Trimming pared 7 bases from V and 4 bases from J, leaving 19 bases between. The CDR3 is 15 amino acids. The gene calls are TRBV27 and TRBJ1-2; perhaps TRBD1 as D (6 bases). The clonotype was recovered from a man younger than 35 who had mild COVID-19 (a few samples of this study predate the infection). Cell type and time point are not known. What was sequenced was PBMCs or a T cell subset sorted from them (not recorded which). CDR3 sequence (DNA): TGTGCCAGCACTCCGTCCCCCACAGGGACCTATGGCTACACCTTC. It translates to CASTPSPTGTYGYTF.